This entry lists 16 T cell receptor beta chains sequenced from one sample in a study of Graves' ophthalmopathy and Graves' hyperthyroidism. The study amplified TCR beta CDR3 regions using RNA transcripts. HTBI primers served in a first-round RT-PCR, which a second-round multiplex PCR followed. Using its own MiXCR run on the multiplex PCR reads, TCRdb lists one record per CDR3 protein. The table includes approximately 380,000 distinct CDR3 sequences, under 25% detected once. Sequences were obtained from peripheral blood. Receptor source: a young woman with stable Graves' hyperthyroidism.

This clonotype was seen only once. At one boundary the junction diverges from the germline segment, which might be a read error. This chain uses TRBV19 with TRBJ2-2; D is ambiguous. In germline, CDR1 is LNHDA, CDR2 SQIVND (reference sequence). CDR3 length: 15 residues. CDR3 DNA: TGTGCCGGTAGTCCCCCTCGGGCCGTTACCGGGGAGCTGTTTTTT. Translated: CAGSPPRAVTGELFF.

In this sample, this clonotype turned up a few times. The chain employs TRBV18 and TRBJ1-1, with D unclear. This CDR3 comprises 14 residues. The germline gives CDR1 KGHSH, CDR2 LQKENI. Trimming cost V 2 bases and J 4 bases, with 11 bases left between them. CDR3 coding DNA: TGTGCCAGCTCACCAGAATCGCGTCGCACTGAAGCTTTCTTT. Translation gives CASSPESRRTEAFF.

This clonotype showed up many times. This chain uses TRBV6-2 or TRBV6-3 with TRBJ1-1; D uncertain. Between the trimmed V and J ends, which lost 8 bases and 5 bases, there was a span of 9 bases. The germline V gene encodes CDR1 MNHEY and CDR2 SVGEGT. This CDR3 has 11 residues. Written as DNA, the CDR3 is TGTGCCAGCCTGGGGTTTACTGAAGCTTTCTTT. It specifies CASLGFTEAFF.

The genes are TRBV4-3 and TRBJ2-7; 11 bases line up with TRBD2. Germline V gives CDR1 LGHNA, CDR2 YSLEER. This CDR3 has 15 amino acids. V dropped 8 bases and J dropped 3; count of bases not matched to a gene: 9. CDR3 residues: CASRYLLAGVYEQYF. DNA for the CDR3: TGCGCCAGCCGATACCTACTAGCGGGAGTCTACGAGCAGTACTTC.

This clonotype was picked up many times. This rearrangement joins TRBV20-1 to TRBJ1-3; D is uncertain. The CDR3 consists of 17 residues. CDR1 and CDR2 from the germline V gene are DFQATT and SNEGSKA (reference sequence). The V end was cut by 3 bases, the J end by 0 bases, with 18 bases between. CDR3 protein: CSASGRRSVVSGNTIYF. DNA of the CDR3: TGCAGTGCTAGTGGCCGACGGAGTGTTGTCTCTGGAAACACCATATATTTT.

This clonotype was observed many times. The CDR3 DNA is TGCAGTGCCCCGACTAGCGGGACCTCCTACGAGCAGTACTTC. Its protein is CSAPTSGTSYEQYF. V usage is TRBV20-1 and J usage is TRBJ2-7; 11 nucleotides match TRBD2. The V segment lost 6 bases and the J segment 0 bases; nucleotides outside the gene matches: 4. The CDR3 runs 14 residues. CDR1 and CDR2 from the germline V gene are DFQATT and SNEGSKA (reference sequence).

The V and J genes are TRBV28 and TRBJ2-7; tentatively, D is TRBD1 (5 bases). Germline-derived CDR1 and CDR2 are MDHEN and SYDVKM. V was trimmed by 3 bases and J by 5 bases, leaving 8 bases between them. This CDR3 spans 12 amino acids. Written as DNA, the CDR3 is TGTGCCAGCAGTTTCGGCAGGGACGAGCAGTACTTC. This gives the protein CASSFGRDEQYF.

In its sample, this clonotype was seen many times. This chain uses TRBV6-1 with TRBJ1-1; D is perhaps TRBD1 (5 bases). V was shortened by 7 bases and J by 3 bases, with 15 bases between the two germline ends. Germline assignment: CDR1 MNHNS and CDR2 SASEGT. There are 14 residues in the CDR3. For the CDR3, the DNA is TGTGCCAGCAATGGTGGATTGGGGGACACTGAAGCTTTCTTT. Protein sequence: CASNGGLGDTEAFF.

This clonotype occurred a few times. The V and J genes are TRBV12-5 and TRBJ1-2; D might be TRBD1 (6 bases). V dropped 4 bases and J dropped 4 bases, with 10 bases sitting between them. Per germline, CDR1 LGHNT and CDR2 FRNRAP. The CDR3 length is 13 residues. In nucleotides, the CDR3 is TGTGCTAGTGGTTCGGGGACACCCTATGGCTACACCTTC. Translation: CASGSGTPYGYTF. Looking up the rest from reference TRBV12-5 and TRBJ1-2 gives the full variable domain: DARVTQTPRHKVTEMGQEVTMRCQPILGHNTVFWYRQTMMQGLELLAYFRNRAPLDDSGMPKDRFSAEMPDATLATLKIQPSEPRDSAVYFCASGSGTPYGYTFGSGTRLTVV.

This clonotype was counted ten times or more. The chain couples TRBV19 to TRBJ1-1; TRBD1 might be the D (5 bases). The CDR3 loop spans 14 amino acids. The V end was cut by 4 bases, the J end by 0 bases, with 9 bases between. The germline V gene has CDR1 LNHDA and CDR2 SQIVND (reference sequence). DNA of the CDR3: TGTGCCAGTAGTAGAGACAGATTGAACACTGAAGCTTTCTTT. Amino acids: CASSRDRLNTEAFF.

In DNA form, the CDR3 reads TGTGCCAGCAGTTTAGTCAGATTCTACGAGCAGTACTTC. As protein: CASSLVRFYEQYF. V and J are TRBV12-3 or TRBV12-4 and TRBJ2-7, with D hard to call. The CDR3 is 13 residues long. V lost 1 base to trimming and J lost 3 bases, with 7 bases between them.

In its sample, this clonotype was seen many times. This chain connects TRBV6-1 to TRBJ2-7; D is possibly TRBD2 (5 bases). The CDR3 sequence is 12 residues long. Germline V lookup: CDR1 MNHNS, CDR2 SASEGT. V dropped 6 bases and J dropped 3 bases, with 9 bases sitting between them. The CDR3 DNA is TGTGCCAGCAGGGAGGTTATCTACGAGCAGTACTTC. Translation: CASREVIYEQYF.

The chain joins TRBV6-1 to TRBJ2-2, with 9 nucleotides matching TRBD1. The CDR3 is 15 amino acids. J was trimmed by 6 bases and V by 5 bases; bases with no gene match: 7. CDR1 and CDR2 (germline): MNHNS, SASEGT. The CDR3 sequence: CASSLTGTGSGELFF. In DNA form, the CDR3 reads TGTGCCAGCAGTCTTACCGGGACAGGGTCCGGGGAGCTGTTTTTT.

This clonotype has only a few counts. The CDR3 DNA reads TGCGCCAGCAGCCAAGAGCCGGGACTAGCGTCCGCCGGGGAGCTGTTTTTT. It translates to CASSQEPGLASAGELFF. The chain links TRBV4-3 to TRBJ2-2, with 10 bases aligning to TRBD2. V was clipped by 0 bases and J by 6 bases; unmatched bases: 7. This CDR3 has 17 amino acids. Germline CDR1 and CDR2: LGHNA and YSLEER.

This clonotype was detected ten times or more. The CDR3 DNA is TGTGCCAGCAGCTCCCCCAGAGACTCCTACGAGCAGTACTTC. Protein product: CASSSPRDSYEQYF. The chain joins TRBV5-5 to TRBJ2-7; no clear D gene. Deletions cut 3 bases from V and 0 bases from J, with 10 bases between. This CDR3 contains 14 residues. From germline, CDR1 is SGHKS and CDR2 YYEKEE (reference sequence).

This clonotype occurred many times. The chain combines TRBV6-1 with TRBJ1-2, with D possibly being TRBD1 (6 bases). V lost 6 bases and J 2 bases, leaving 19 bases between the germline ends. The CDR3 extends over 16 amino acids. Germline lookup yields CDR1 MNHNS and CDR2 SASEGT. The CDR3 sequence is CASSKLLDRINYGYTF. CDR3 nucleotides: TGTGCCAGCAGCAAACTCCTAGACAGGATAAACTATGGCTACACCTTC.